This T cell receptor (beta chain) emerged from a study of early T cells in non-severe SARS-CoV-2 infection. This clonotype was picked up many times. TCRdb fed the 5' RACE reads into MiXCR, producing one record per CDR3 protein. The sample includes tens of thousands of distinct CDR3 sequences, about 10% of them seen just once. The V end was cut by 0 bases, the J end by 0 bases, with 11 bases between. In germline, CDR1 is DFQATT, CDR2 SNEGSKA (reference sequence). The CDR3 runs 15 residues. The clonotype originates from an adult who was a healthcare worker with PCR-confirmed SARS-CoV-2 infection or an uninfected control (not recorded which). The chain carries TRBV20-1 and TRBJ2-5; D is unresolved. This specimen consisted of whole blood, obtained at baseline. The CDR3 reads CSARDYRAYQETQYF. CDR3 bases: TGCAGTGCTAGAGATTACCGGGCGTACCAAGAGACCCAGTACTTC.